Sequencing of this T cell receptor beta chain was carried out in a study of blood T cells in healthy people across ages (dated by TCRdb to 2013 to 2016). As for the study more broadly: In model experiments, template switching captured roughly one uniquely barcoded TCR beta cDNA molecule for every two T cells. Using deep sequencing normalized with unique cDNA molecular identifiers, the study measured how TCR beta repertoire diversity changes with age. The donors were divided into four age groups: young (average roughly 17 years), middle-aged (approximately 39), aged (62) and long-lived (nearly 85). To avoid experimental bias, donors of different ages were distributed randomly across sequencing lanes. Two additional independent replicas of 1 million unique cDNA reads from the same blood draw were analyzed for two donors (one aged 18 to 30 and one aged 80 or older).

Comments on this clonotype: The antigen it binds to is not known. The record has no base qualities; no much larger clone is one base away.

General findings and caveats noted by the study authors: There was a strong correlation between observed TCR beta diversity and the percentage of naive T cells measured by flow cytometry. Estimates of total diversity based on one million sequenced T cells were considered lower bounds and underestimates. As age increased, observed TCR beta diversity per million T cells dropped in a roughly linear way, and a significant reduction was already evident by age 40. Because donor CMV infection status was unknown, age-related changes in expanded clonotypes were potentially confounded. Since profiling was done on bulk unsorted PBMCs, naive and antigen-experienced compartments could not be conclusively compared. Compared with the aged group, the long-lived group had more naive CD4+ T cells, fewer expanded clones and increased TCR diversity, suggesting age selection.

The library was made by 5' RACE. These reads were obtained on an Illumina HiSeq 2500. A second PCR of 7 to 11 cycles was performed with a sample-barcoded 5' primer and a J-beta primer mix. A unique molecular identifier was introduced onto each TCR beta cDNA molecule by a template-switch 5' adaptor carrying 12 random nucleotides. Each sample yielded at least 2.5 million CDR3-containing paired-end reads. First-strand cDNA was synthesized from all RNA with the Mint cDNA synthesis kit, primed by a TRBC-specific oligonucleotide. After uracil-DNA glycosylase treatment, a first 18-cycle PCR used universal primers M1SS and BC2_uni_R on all cDNA. As for how the authors treated the data: Normalization of each sample was performed by random selection of 1 million high-quality reads, each carrying a distinct molecular identifier. Instead of being binned into consensus sequences, reads with shared molecular identifiers were discarded. MiTCR, with a Q25 quality threshold and the strictest error-elimination algorithm, was used for CDR3 identification, clonotype clustering and error correction. A nonparametric unseen species model using Euler transformation provided a lower-bound estimate of total TCR beta diversity. TCRdb reran the public reads through fastp at Q25 and MiXCR, keeping productive beta chains. Rows matching on CDR3 protein sequence are summarized as one entry with the most common DNA and genes. Here the V and J calls rest on TCRdb's processing, not on the authors' analysis. In this sample the table shows around 1.5 million distinct CDR3 sequences, 59% of which occur a single time. The ten largest clonotypes hold over 5.5% of the sample.

The approximately 40 donors, aged roughly 6 to 100 years, were systemically healthy Caucasian individuals from Russia. Each donor gave about 9.8 milliliters of peripheral blood, drawn into EDTA-treated Vacutainer tubes. Ficoll-Paque density-gradient centrifugation was used to isolate PBMCs, with at least 7 million per sample. Total RNA was extracted from PBMCs with Trizol reagent, with at least 5 micrograms obtained per sample. For every donor, an aliquot of PBMCs went through flow cytometry to measure the percentages of naive CD45RAhigh/CD27high T cells. Cut back by 0 bases and 7 bases, the V and J ends lie 13 bases apart. The germline V gene yields LGHNA for CDR1 and YSLEER for CDR2. The CDR3 sequence holds 15 residues, the cysteine and phenylalanine included. The DNA shown is the 45-base CDR3, in frame from base 1.

This sequence was found in a man between 18 and 35 years old in good health. The source material was blood. The chain is assembled from TRBV4-3 and TRBJ2-1, with no confident D gene call. The CDR3 region: CASSQDVSRGNEQFF. The bases are TGCGCCAGCAGCCAAGATGTGTCTAGAGGTAATGAGCAGTTCTTC.